One TCR beta chain is described in this entry. What it binds is unknown. MiXCR, run by TCRdb on the reads, gives a single entry per CDR3 protein. The sample lists roughly 720,000 distinct CDR3 sequences, about 40% seen once, with roughly 2.9% in the top ten. This entry comes from a study of T cell repertoires in cytomegalovirus infection. Study overall: Both a matching HLA type and CMV infection were indicated by public TCR beta signatures.

Whole-study results and caveats: Identification of carriers of CMV plus the relevant HLA was achieved through cumulative public TCR beta family frequency. Within the response measured ex vivo, HLA-C-restricted CMV-specific TCR beta clonotypes were dominant.

The germline V gene encodes CDR1 GTSNPN and CDR2 SVGIG (reference sequence). The V and J ends lost 5 bases and 3 bases, in that order; junction bases with no gene match: 4. There are 13 residues in the CDR3. This rearrangement joins TRBV30 to TRBJ2-5; 9 nucleotides match TRBD1. What was sequenced was PBMCs. The source is a human donor in good health (CMV status not recorded). Some clones in this sample may be carry-over from other donors' samples. CDR3 sequence (DNA): TGTGCCTGGGGACAGGGGATTAAAGAGACCCAGTACTTC. Amino acids: CAWGQGIKETQYF.